This T cell receptor beta chain comes out of a study of patients and donors after allogeneic stem cell transplantation. The V segment lost 5 bases and the J segment 6 bases; nucleotides outside the gene matches: 4. Germline lookup yields CDR1 MNHNS and CDR2 SASEGT. The CDR3 is 13 residues long. This clonotype has only a few counts. TCRdb passed the RT-PCR reads through MiXCR, listing each CDR3 protein once. The sample yields 50,000 to 60,000 distinct CDR3 sequences, roughly 15% seen once. Sequenced material: blood, either unsorted or a sorted T cell fraction (not recorded which). This receptor was taken from a human donor who was either an allogeneic HSCT recipient or a stem cell or donor lymphocyte infusion donor (not recorded which). It is not recorded whose cells these are; they may come from a transplant donor. The chain uses TRBV6-1 and TRBJ2-7; the match to TRBD2 covers 10 bases. The CDR3 DNA reads TGTGCCAGCAGTTCGAGCGGGAGGGGCGAGCAGTACTTC. Translated, it gives CASSSSGRGEQYF.